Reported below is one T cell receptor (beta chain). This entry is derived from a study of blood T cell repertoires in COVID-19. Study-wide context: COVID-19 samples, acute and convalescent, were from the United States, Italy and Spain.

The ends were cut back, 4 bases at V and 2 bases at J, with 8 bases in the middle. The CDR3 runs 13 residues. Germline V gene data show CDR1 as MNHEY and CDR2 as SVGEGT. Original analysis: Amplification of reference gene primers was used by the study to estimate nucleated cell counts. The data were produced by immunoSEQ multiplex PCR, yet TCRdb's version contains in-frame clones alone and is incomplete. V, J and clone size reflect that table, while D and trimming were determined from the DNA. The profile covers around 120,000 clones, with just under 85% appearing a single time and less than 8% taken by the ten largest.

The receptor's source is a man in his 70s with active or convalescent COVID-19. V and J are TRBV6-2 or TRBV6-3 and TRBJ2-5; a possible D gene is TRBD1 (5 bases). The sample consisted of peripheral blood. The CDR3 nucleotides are TGTGCCAGCAGTTCCCGACAGCAAGAGACCCAGTACTTC. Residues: CASSSRQQETQYF.